This entry features one T cell receptor beta chain sequence. The germline CDR1 and CDR2 sequences are SGHTA and FQGTGA. This CDR3 comprises 16 residues. V was cut by 1 base and J by 1 base, with 12 bases left in between. These data originate in a study of shared clonotypes between healthy human individuals. Using immunoSEQ multiplex PCR, the repertoire was profiled, and TCRdb retains in-frame clones only, with some absent. The sample has approximately 98,000 clones; 55% to 70% are singletons. The gene calls are TRBV7-3 and TRBJ2-3; D gene ambiguous. The sample taken for sequencing was memory CD8+ T cells sorted from blood. The subset here: CD45RO+ cells pooled with CCR7-negative TemRA cells. This TCR derives from a woman between 25 and 40 years old in good health. For the CDR3, the DNA is TGTGCCAGCAGCTTAAGTTCGGTAATCCGCACAGATACGCAGTATTTT. It translates to CASSLSSVIRTDTQYF.